The entry below gives a single TCR beta chain sequence along with its context. This record belongs to a study of T cell responses to AZD1222 COVID-19 vaccine. The CDR3 is 11 residues long. Trimming took 7 bases from V and 1 from J, leaving 7 bases between them. The germline V gene has CDR1 GTSNPN and CDR2 SVGIG (reference sequence). Data came from immunoSEQ multiplex PCR; TCRdb stores just in-frame clones and leaves some out. The repertoire holds roughly 120,000 clones, with 88% as singletons. The V and J genes are TRBV30 and TRBJ1-1; weak D call: TRBD1 (5 bases). This clonotype originated in an adult in good health. The specimen comprised peripheral blood, sampled on day 0 of AZD1222 vaccination. The CDR3 coding sequence is TGTGCCTTACAGGAGAACACTGAAGCTTTCTTT. Protein sequence: CALQENTEAFF.